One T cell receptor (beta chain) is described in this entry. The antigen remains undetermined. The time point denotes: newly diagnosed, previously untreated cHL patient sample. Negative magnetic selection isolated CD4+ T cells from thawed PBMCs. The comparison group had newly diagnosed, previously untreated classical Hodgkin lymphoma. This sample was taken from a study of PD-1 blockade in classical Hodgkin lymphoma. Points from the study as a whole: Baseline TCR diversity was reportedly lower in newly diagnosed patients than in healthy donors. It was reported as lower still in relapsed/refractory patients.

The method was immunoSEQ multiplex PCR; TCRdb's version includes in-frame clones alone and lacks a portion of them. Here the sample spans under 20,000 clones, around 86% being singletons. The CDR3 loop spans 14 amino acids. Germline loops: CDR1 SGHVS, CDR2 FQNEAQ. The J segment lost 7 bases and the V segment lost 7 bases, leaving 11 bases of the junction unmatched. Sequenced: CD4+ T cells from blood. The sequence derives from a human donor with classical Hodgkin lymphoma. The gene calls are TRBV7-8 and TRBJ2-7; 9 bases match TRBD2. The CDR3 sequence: CASTSSGTGREQYF. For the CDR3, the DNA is TGTGCCAGCACCTCTAGCGGGACCGGTCGGGAGCAGTACTTC.